The present T cell receptor beta chain was sequenced within a study of shared clonotypes between healthy human individuals. Findings and caveats of the study: In several donors, around 5% of naive CD4 clonotypes appeared in common.

The assay was immunoSEQ multiplex PCR, and TCRdb's table has in-frame clones only and misses some. The table includes about 2.5 million clones, roughly 92% detected once. Germline V gives CDR1 ENHRY, CDR2 SYGVKD. CDR3 length equals 16 residues. With 6 bases removed from V and 6 bases from J, the gap between germline ends came to 20 bases. Concerning this clone itself: Its target is not known.

The chain recombines TRBV10-3 with TRBJ2-2; possible D gene TRBD2, 5 bases. The source is a man younger than 35 in good health. Some clones in this sample may be carry-over from other donors' samples. Sequenced: naive CD4+ T cells from PBMCs. Subset in this sample: CD45RA+ positively selected. CDR3 protein: CAISAVGGRPSGELFF. DNA for the CDR3: TGTGCCATCAGCGCGGTGGGCGGGCGCCCCTCCGGGGAGCTGTTTTTT.